Listed here is a single TCR beta chain. The target antigen is unknown. It was uncontrolled infection, other autoimmune disease, pregnancy or lactation that excluded patients. Based on clinical symptoms, serum thyroxine and TRAb, thyroid ultrasound and orbital computed tomography, diagnoses were reached. These data come from a study of T cells in Graves' hyperthyroidism and ophthalmopathy. Study results and limitations: Appearing also in blood were most of the thyroid clonotypes expanded above 0.001. Median prediction lead before ophthalmopathy onset was six to eight months with the model.

CDR3 length equals 15 residues. Germline V CDR1 and CDR2: LGHNA, YSLEER. Trimming cost V 2 bases and J 7 bases, with 17 bases left between them. Amplification yielded TCR beta CDR3 regions, with RNA transcripts as the source. A set of HTBI primers served as the primers for a first-round RT-PCR of the TCR CDR3. TCRdb called the multiplex PCR reads again in MiXCR, with one record for every CDR3 protein. The sample contains about 610,000 distinct CDR3 sequences, more than 45% of which appear only once. The sequenced sample consisted of peripheral blood or thyroid tissue (not recorded which). V gene TRBV4-3 combines with J gene TRBJ1-2; a possible D gene is TRBD1 (6 bases). This sequence originates from a woman aged 18-29 years with Graves' hyperthyroidism. In DNA form, the CDR3 reads TGCGCCAGCAGCCAACCCGGGGGGCAAGATAGTGGCTACACCTTC. Translated: CASSQPGGQDSGYTF.